This T cell receptor beta chain was identified during a study of cytomegalovirus exposure and HLA in healthy donors. Sequencing was performed with immunoSEQ multiplex PCR; in TCRdb, only in-frame clones are kept and a portion is missing. The repertoire holds tens of thousands of clones, with over 90% as singletons. CDR1 is SQVTM and CDR2 is ANQGSEA in the germline V gene. The junction had 12 bases not matched to a gene; V was cut back by 5 bases and J by 3 bases. The CDR3 is 17 residues long. This clone has a handful of counts. Sequencing was carried out using PBMCs. This TCR was recovered from a woman younger than 30 in good health and CMV-seropositive. The chain uses TRBV29-1 and TRBJ1-3, with 11 bases identical to TRBD1. CDR3 sequence: CSVQLLPDRGLGNTIYF. The CDR3 DNA reads as TGCAGCGTTCAACTCCTACCGGACAGGGGGCTTGGAAACACCATATATTTT. The variable domain in full, with the rest retrieved from reference TRBV29-1 and TRBJ1-3, is SAVISQKPSRDICQRGTSLTIQCQVDSQVTMMFWYRQQPGQSLTLIATANQGSEATYESGFVIDKFPISRPNLTFSTLTVSNMSPEDSSIYLCSVQLLPDRGLGNTIYFGEGSWLTVV.